The source of this T cell receptor (beta chain) is a study of vaccination effects on CD4 cells after COVID-19. At the level of the study: The participants, recipients of two vaccine doses, got either BNT162b2 or mRNA-1273.

The CDR3 is 13 amino acids. Trimming pared 3 bases from V and 1 base from J, leaving 6 bases between. Germline CDR1 is MDHEN and CDR2 is SYDVKM. General study findings and limits: Spike-reactive clones detected post-vaccine in convalescents consisted mainly of new vaccine-induced clones.

Viral peptide pool expansion of antigen-specific CD4+ T cells preceded sequencing in the ViraFEST assay. At the end of roughly ten days of culture, CD4+ T cells were isolated. From March to December 2020, the person had a SARS-CoV-2 infection that was confirmed by PCR. After about 2 million PBMC were placed in each well, they were cultured with 8.5 to 10 IU/ml IL-2 and approximately 10 ug/ml peptides. Days 3 and 7 were when half the medium was replaced with IL-2 medium. Generated by immunoSEQ multiplex PCR, the TCRdb table keeps only in-frame clones and is missing some. This sample has 22,000 or so clones, with less than 85% found just once. A remark on this clone: The target antigen is unknown.

The sequence derives from a human donor who had a prior SARS-CoV-2 infection. The chain combines TRBV28 with TRBJ1-1; D uncertain. Sequencing used CD4+ T cells from PBMCs cultured with a peptide pool, obtained before COVID-19 vaccination. CDR3 in DNA: TGTGCCAGCAGTTTCGGCGAGAACACTGAAGCTTTCTTT. As protein: CASSFGENTEAFF.